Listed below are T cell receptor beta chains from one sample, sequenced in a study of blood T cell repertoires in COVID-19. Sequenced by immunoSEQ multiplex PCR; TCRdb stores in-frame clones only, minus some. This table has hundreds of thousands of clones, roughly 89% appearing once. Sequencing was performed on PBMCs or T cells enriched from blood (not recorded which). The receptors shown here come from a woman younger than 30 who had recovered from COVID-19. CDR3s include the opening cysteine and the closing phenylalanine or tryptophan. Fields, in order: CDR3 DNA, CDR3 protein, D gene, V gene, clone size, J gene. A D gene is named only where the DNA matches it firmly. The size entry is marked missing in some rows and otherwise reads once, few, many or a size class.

cdr3_nt: TGTGCCAGCAGCTCATACAGGACAGGGTCTAGGGACTATGGCTACACCTTC; cdr3_aa: CASSSYRTGSRDYGYTF; d_call: TRBD1; v_call: TRBV5-6; clone_size: once; j_call: TRBJ1-2
cdr3_nt: TGTGCCAGCAGCCTAGGGACAGGGGAGGATGAAAAACTGTTTTTT; cdr3_aa: CASSLGTGEDEKLFF; d_call: TRBD1; v_call: TRBV7-6; clone_size: -; j_call: TRBJ1-4
cdr3_nt: TGTGCCAGCTCGCGAGGGACTAGCGGGAGGTACAATGAGCAGTTCTTC; cdr3_aa: CASSRGTSGRYNEQFF; d_call: TRBD2; v_call: TRBV18; clone_size: -; j_call: TRBJ2-1
cdr3_nt: TGTGCCAGCAGTCGCGCCCAAGGATGGAGCGGAAGCCAAGAGACCCAGTACTTC; cdr3_aa: CASSRAQGWSGSQETQYF; d_call: -; v_call: TRBV6-6; clone_size: few; j_call: TRBJ2-5
cdr3_nt: TGTGCCAGCAGCCGAGGCGGCCTTTACAATGAGCAGTTCTTC; cdr3_aa: CASSRGGLYNEQFF; d_call: -; v_call: TRBV14; clone_size: -; j_call: TRBJ2-1
cdr3_nt: TGTGCCAGCAGCGGTACTAGCCCCGGGGAGCTGTTTTTT; cdr3_aa: CASSGTSPGELFF; d_call: -; v_call: TRBV6-2/TRBV6-3; clone_size: -; j_call: TRBJ2-2
cdr3_nt: TGTGCCAGCAGCTTGGTAGCAGGGGCGCTGGAAGCTTTCTTT; cdr3_aa: CASSLVAGALEAFF; d_call: -; v_call: TRBV7-9; clone_size: -; j_call: TRBJ1-1
cdr3_nt: TGTGCCATCAGTGAGTTTACAGGGGGAGGTACTGAAGCTTTCTTT; cdr3_aa: CAISEFTGGGTEAFF; d_call: TRBD1; v_call: TRBV10-3; clone_size: -; j_call: TRBJ1-1
cdr3_nt: TGTGCCGGACGACCAACGGGGGATCGAGCGAATTCACCCCTCCACTTT; cdr3_aa: CAGRPTGDRANSPLHF; d_call: -; v_call: TRBV9; clone_size: -; j_call: TRBJ1-6
cdr3_nt: TGTGCCAGCAGCCCCGGACAGGGATGGTCTGGCTACACCTTC; cdr3_aa: CASSPGQGWSGYTF; d_call: TRBD1; v_call: TRBV7-2; clone_size: -; j_call: TRBJ1-2
cdr3_nt: TGTGCCAGCAGCGTACGAGCGGTGACAGATACGCAGTATTTT; cdr3_aa: CASSVRAVTDTQYF; d_call: -; v_call: TRBV7-2; clone_size: -; j_call: TRBJ2-3
cdr3_nt: TGTGCCAGCAGCAAGTCCTCCATTCGGGAGGGCTCCTACGAGCAGTACTTC; cdr3_aa: CASSKSSIREGSYEQYF; d_call: TRBD2; v_call: TRBV7-3; clone_size: -; j_call: TRBJ2-7
cdr3_nt: TGCGCCAGCAGTCAAACACTAGCGGGCTCGAACAATGAGCAGTTCTTC; cdr3_aa: CASSQTLAGSNNEQFF; d_call: TRBD2; v_call: TRBV5-1; clone_size: -; j_call: TRBJ2-1
cdr3_nt: TGTGCCAGCACCCCACTATGGAACACTGAAGCTTTCTTT; cdr3_aa: CASTPLWNTEAFF; d_call: -; v_call: TRBV19; clone_size: -; j_call: TRBJ1-1
cdr3_nt: TGCAGCGTTACGGAACTAGCGGGGGGAAATGAGCAGTTCTTC; cdr3_aa: CSVTELAGGNEQFF; d_call: TRBD2; v_call: TRBV29-1; clone_size: -; j_call: TRBJ2-1
cdr3_nt: TGTGCCAGCAGTTTTTTTCCCCTCTCGAACACCGGGGAGCTGTTTTTT; cdr3_aa: CASSFFPLSNTGELFF; d_call: -; v_call: TRBV28; clone_size: few; j_call: TRBJ2-2
cdr3_nt: TGTGCCAGCAGCGTGCTAGCGGGCCCAGGAGATACGCAGTATTTT; cdr3_aa: CASSVLAGPGDTQYF; d_call: TRBD2; v_call: TRBV9; clone_size: -; j_call: TRBJ2-3
cdr3_nt: TGTGCCAGTACGGGGGGCTTTTACTATGGCTACACCTTC; cdr3_aa: CASTGGFYYGYTF; d_call: -; v_call: TRBV6-5; clone_size: -; j_call: TRBJ1-2
cdr3_nt: TGTGCCAGCAGCTTACAGGGGCAGGGAGACACCATATATTTT; cdr3_aa: CASSLQGQGDTIYF; d_call: -; v_call: TRBV11-2; clone_size: -; j_call: TRBJ1-3
cdr3_nt: TGCGCCAGCAGGCCCGGGACAGGGGGTGAAGAAGCTTTCTTT; cdr3_aa: CASRPGTGGEEAFF; d_call: TRBD1; v_call: TRBV5-1; clone_size: -; j_call: TRBJ1-1
cdr3_nt: TGTGCCAGCAGAGCAGGGACTAGCGGAAAGCAGTTCTTC; cdr3_aa: CASRAGTSGKQFF; d_call: TRBD2; v_call: TRBV6-5; clone_size: -; j_call: TRBJ2-1
cdr3_nt: TGTGCCAGCAGTAGAAAGGACAGGGTGGCCTATGGCTACACCTTC; cdr3_aa: CASSRKDRVAYGYTF; d_call: TRBD1; v_call: TRBV6-2/TRBV6-3; clone_size: -; j_call: TRBJ1-2
cdr3_nt: TGTGCCAGTAGTCCGACAGGGCACTACGAGCAGTACTTC; cdr3_aa: CASSPTGHYEQYF; d_call: TRBD1; v_call: TRBV19; clone_size: -; j_call: TRBJ2-7
cdr3_nt: TGTGCCAGCAGCTTCACTAGGACAGAGACCCAGTACTTC; cdr3_aa: CASSFTRTETQYF; d_call: -; v_call: TRBV11-3; clone_size: -; j_call: TRBJ2-5
cdr3_nt: TGTGCCTGGAGTCCTGACAGGGGAGACTATGGCTACACCTTC; cdr3_aa: CAWSPDRGDYGYTF; d_call: TRBD1; v_call: TRBV30; clone_size: -; j_call: TRBJ1-2
cdr3_nt: TGTGCCAGCAGCGGACGGCCTGACAGGGGGCGGTCCCACGAGCAGTACTTC; cdr3_aa: CASSGRPDRGRSHEQYF; d_call: TRBD1; v_call: TRBV7-9; clone_size: -; j_call: TRBJ2-7
cdr3_nt: TGTGCCAGCTCCCTCCAGGGGAACACTGAAGCTTTCTTT; cdr3_aa: CASSLQGNTEAFF; d_call: -; v_call: TRBV18; clone_size: -; j_call: TRBJ1-1
cdr3_nt: TGTGCCAGCAGGGATCGGGACAGGGCGTTTGGCACTGAAGCTTTCTTT; cdr3_aa: CASRDRDRAFGTEAFF; d_call: TRBD1; v_call: TRBV2; clone_size: -; j_call: TRBJ1-1
cdr3_nt: TGTGCCAGCAGCTCTAGCGGGGGGGGCAATGAGCAGTTCTTC; cdr3_aa: CASSSSGGGNEQFF; d_call: TRBD2; v_call: TRBV7-2; clone_size: -; j_call: TRBJ2-1
cdr3_nt: TGTGCCAGCAGAGAAATTTTGGGGACAGGGAACACTGAAGCTTTCTTT; cdr3_aa: CASREILGTGNTEAFF; d_call: TRBD1; v_call: TRBV28; clone_size: -; j_call: TRBJ1-1
cdr3_nt: TGTGCCAGTAGTATGGCCGAGACCCAGTACTTC; cdr3_aa: CASSMAETQYF; d_call: -; v_call: TRBV19; clone_size: -; j_call: TRBJ2-5
cdr3_nt: TGTGCCAGCAGTTTCGGGGGGTCCTACGAGCAGTACTTC; cdr3_aa: CASSFGGSYEQYF; d_call: TRBD2; v_call: TRBV27; clone_size: medium-sized; j_call: TRBJ2-7
cdr3_nt: TGCGCCAGCAGTTCACAGGGGTCTGGGGCCAACGTCCTGACTTTC; cdr3_aa: CASSSQGSGANVLTF; d_call: TRBD1; v_call: TRBV5-1; clone_size: few; j_call: TRBJ2-6
cdr3_nt: TGCGCCAGCAGCGCGGGGGGACTAGCGGGTGGACTTGGCACAGATACGCAGTATTTT; cdr3_aa: CASSAGGLAGGLGTDTQYF; d_call: TRBD2; v_call: TRBV4-1; clone_size: -; j_call: TRBJ2-3
cdr3_nt: TGTGCCAGCAGCTTAGCAGGGGTTGAAAAACTGTTTTTT; cdr3_aa: CASSLAGVEKLFF; d_call: -; v_call: TRBV7-9; clone_size: -; j_call: TRBJ1-4